This T cell receptor (beta chain) was sequenced for a study of early T cells in non-severe SARS-CoV-2 infection. Via MiXCR, TCRdb re-called the 5' RACE reads, giving one row per CDR3 protein. Of about 40,000 distinct CDR3 sequences listed, 4.7% were seen once; the top ten hold 4.5% to 6%. V was clipped by 4 bases and J by 2 bases, with 2 bases between them. The CDR3 totals 12 residues. Germline V gene lookup returns CDR1 WNHNN and CDR2 SYGVQD (reference sequence). This clonotype showed up many times. This receptor was obtained from an adult who was a healthcare worker with PCR-confirmed SARS-CoV-2 infection or an uninfected control (not recorded which). Material: whole blood. This chain uses TRBV10-1 with TRBJ2-2, with D hard to call. The CDR3 reads CASSGNTGELFF. CDR3 bases: TGCGCCAGCAGTGGTAACACCGGGGAGCTGTTTTTT.